The 5 T cell receptor beta chains in this list originate from one sample, sequenced in a study of spatial heterogeneity in lung cancer. Each CDR3 protein is one row after TCRdb ran MiXCR on the 5' RACE reads. The sample yields tens of thousands of distinct CDR3 sequences, about 12% seen once. Sample time point: sample taken at primary tumor resection. The input material, whole RNA from tumor, nontumor lung or frozen PBMC, was sequenced unsorted. The source material was PBMCs, sampled at surgery. The receptor set was obtained from a male donor with early-stage non-small cell lung cancer.

The chain recombines TRBV6-5 with TRBJ2-3, with D unresolved. Trimming left V 2 bases short and J 0 bases short, with 6 bases between. The CDR3 sequence is 14 residues long. CDR1 MNHEY and CDR2 SVGAGI come from the germline V gene. CDR3 in DNA: TGTGCCAGCAGTTACCAGAGAAGCACAGATACGCAGTATTTT. As protein: CASSYQRSTDTQYF.

This clonotype was picked up many times. The V and J genes are TRBV7-2 and TRBJ1-2; D call uncertain. The germline V gene has CDR1 SGHTA and CDR2 FQGNSA. The CDR3 contains 13 residues. The V gene lost 1 base and the J gene lost 8 bases, with 11 bases spanning the gap. The CDR3 coding sequence is TGTGCCAGCAGCTTAGAGGGTAATCGCGGCTACACCTTC. Amino acid sequence: CASSLEGNRGYTF. Filled out from reference TRBV7-2 and TRBJ1-2, the complete variable domain reads GAGVSQSPSNKVTEKGKDVELRCDPISGHTALYWYRQSLGQGLEFLIYFQGNSAPDKSGLPSDRFSAERTGGSVSTLTIQRTQQEDSAVYLCASSLEGNRGYTFGSGTRLTVV.

This clonotype was observed a few times. This sequence joins TRBV5-1 and TRBJ1-1; D is ambiguous. CDR3 size: 13 residues. The V gene lost 4 bases and the J gene lost 0 bases, with 7 bases spanning the gap. CDR1 SGHRS and CDR2 YFSETQ come from the germline V gene. The CDR3 nucleotides read TGCGCCAGCAGCCAGGACGTGAACACTGAAGCTTTCTTT. It specifies CASSQDVNTEAFF.

This clonotype appeared a few times. The J gene is TRBJ1-5, the V gene TRBV28; TRBD1 matches 10 bases. V shed 5 bases and J 5 bases; nucleotides not matched to a gene: 6. The germline CDR1 and CDR2 sequences are MDHEN and SYDVKM. The CDR3 contains 15 residues. The chain's CDR3 is CASSASGTGDQPQHF. CDR3 in DNA: TGTGCCAGCAGTGCCTCCGGGACAGGGGATCAGCCCCAGCATTTT.

The J gene is TRBJ2-7, the V gene TRBV4-1, with 9 bases matching TRBD1. With 3 bases clipped from V and 4 bases from J, the junction kept 4 bases outside the gene matches. Germline V gene data show CDR1 as MGHRA and CDR2 as YSYEKL. The CDR3 contains 14 residues. The CDR3 sequence is CASSHTGGGYEQYF. In DNA form, the CDR3 reads TGCGCCAGCAGCCACACAGGGGGCGGTTACGAGCAGTACTTC.